What follows is one TCR beta chain and its context. Germline loops: CDR1 SGHVS, CDR2 FNYEAQ. V trimming: 3 bases; J trimming: 4 bases; junction bases outside the gene matches: 16. CDR3 size: 18 residues. The data stem from a study of blood T cell repertoires in COVID-19. Study overall: Spain, Italy and the United States supplied samples that represented acute and convalescent COVID-19.

In the authors' methods: Cell counts per sample came from amplifying reference gene primers. Measured with immunoSEQ multiplex PCR; TCRdb has only the in-frame clones, and not every one. D and trimming come from the DNA, and the V and J calls and clone size come from that table. The sample records over 200,000 clones, 80% to 90% being singletons. Recovered status applied to Cohort 3 donors who had two consecutive negative PCRs. It also applied to those with clearance or with symptom resolution. The sequenced sample was PBMCs or T cells enriched from blood (not recorded which). V usage is TRBV7-6 and J usage is TRBJ2-5; 8 bases match TRBD2. The sequence derives from a man in his forties or fifties who had recovered from COVID-19. In nucleotides, the CDR3 is TGTGCCAGCAGCTTGGCCCCCGGGGGGCGCGGGGGGTCAGAGACCCAGTACTTC. Its protein is CASSLAPGGRGGSETQYF.